This record looks at one T cell receptor beta chain sequence and its context. Seattle researchers signed up patients amid active infection and tracked them longitudinally. This specimen comes from a study of blood T cell repertoires in COVID-19. After removal of 5 bases from V and 3 bases from J, the junction contained 3 bases not matched to a gene. The germline V gene encodes CDR1 LNHDA and CDR2 SQIVND (reference sequence). The CDR3 loop spans 14 amino acids. The method was immunoSEQ multiplex PCR; TCRdb's version includes in-frame clones alone and lacks a portion of them. The table includes 170,000 or so clones, 75% to 90% detected once.

This clonotype was sampled from a woman in her 70s with COVID-19, enrolled during active disease. The V gene is TRBV19, the J gene TRBJ2-2; the match to TRBD2 covers 7 bases. Sequencing was performed on peripheral blood. CDR3 DNA: TGTGCCAGTAGTCAAGCGGGATACACCGGGGAGCTGTTTTTT. It encodes CASSQAGYTGELFF.